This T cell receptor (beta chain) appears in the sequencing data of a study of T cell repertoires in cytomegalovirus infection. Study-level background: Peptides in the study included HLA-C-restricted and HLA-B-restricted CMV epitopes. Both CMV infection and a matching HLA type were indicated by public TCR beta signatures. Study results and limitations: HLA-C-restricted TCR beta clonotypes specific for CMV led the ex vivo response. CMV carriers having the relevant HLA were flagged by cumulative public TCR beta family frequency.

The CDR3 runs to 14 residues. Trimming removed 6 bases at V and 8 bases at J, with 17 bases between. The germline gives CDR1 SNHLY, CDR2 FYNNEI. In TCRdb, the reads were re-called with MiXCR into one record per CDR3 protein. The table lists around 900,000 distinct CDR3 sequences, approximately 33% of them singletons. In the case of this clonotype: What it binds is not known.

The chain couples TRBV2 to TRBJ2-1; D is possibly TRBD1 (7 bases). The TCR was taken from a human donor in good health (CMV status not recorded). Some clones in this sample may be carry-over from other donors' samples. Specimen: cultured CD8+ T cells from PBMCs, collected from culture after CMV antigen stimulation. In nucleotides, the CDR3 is TGTGCCAGCAGAGACAGGGAGGAGGGCCATGAGCAGTTCTTC. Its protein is CASRDREEGHEQFF.